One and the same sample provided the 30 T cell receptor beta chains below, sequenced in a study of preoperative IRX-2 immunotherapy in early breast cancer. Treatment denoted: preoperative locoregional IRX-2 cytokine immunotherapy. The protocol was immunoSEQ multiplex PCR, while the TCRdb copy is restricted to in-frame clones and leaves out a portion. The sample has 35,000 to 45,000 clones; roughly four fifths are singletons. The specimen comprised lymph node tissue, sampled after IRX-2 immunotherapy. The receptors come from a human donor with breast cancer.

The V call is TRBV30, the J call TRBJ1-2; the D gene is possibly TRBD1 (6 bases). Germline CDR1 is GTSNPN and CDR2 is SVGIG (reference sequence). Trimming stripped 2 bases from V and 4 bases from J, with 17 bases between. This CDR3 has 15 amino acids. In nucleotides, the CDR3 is TGTGCCTGGAGTCCCTCGCCACAGGGCGTCTATGGCTACACCTTC. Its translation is CAWSPSPQGVYGYTF. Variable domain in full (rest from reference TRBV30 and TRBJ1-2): SQTIHQWPATLVQPVGSPLSLECTVEGTSNPNLYWYRQAAGRGLQLLFYSVGIGQISSEVPQNLSASRPQDRQFILSSKKLLLSDSGFYLCAWSPSPQGVYGYTFGSGTRLTVV.

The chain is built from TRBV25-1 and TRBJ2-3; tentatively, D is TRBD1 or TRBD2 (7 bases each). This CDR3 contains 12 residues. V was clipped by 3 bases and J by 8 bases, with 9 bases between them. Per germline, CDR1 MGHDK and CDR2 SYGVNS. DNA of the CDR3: TGTGCCAGCAGTGACAGGGGGGGTACGCAGTATTTT. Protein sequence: CASSDRGGTQYF.

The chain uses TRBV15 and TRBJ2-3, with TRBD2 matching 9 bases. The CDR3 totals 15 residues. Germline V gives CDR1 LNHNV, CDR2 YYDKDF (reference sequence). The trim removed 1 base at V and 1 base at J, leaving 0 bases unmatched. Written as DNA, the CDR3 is TGTGCCACCAGCAGAGGGACTAGCGGCACAGATACGCAGTATTTT. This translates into CATSRGTSGTDTQYF.

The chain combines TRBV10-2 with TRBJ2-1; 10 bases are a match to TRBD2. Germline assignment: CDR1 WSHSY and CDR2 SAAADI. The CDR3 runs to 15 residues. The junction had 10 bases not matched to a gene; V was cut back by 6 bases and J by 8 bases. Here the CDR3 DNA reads TGCGCCAGCAGAGAGGTTCTAGCGGGGGCGCATGAGCAGTTCTTC. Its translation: CASREVLAGAHEQFF.

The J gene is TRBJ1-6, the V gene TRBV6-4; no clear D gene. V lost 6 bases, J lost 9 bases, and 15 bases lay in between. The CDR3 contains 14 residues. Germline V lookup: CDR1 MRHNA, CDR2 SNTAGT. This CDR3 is CASSRTQLGSPLHF. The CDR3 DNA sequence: TGTGCCAGCAGCCGGACCCAGCTCGGTTCACCCCTCCACTTT.

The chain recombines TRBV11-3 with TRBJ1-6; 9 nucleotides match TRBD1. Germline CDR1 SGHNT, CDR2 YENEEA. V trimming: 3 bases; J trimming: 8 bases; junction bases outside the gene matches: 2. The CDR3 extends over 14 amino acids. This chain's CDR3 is CASSFRDRDSPLHF. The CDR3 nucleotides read TGTGCCAGCAGCTTCCGGGACAGGGATTCACCCCTCCACTTT.

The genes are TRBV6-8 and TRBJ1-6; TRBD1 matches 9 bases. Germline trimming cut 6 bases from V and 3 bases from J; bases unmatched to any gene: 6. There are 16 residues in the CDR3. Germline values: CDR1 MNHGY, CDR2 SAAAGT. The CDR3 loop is CASRIGTGLYNSPLHF. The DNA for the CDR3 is TGTGCCAGCAGGATAGGGACAGGGCTCTATAATTCACCCCTCCACTTT.

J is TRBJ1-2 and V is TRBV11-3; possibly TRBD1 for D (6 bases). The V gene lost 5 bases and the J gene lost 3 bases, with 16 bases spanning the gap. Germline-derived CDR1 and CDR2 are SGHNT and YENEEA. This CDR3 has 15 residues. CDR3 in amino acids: CASSPGRGLDYGYTF. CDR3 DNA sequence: TGTGCCAGCAGCCCAGGACGGGGGCTAGACTATGGCTACACCTTC.

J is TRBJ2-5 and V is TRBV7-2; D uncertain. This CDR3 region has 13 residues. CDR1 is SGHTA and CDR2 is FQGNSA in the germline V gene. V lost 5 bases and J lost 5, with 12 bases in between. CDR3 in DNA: TGTGCCAGCAGCACGTGGGTATTGGAGACCCAGTACTTC. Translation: CASSTWVLETQYF.

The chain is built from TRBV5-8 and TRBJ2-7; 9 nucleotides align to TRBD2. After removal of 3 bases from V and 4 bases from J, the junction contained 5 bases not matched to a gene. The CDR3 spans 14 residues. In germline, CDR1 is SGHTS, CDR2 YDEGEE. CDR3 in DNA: TGTGCCAGCAGCTCGACGCTAGCGGGGTACGAGCAGTACTTC. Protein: CASSSTLAGYEQYF.

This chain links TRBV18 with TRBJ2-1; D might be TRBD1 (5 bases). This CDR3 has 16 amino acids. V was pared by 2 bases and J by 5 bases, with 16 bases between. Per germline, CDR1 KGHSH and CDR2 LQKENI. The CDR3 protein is CASSPIFRQPNNEQFF. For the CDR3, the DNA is TGTGCCAGCTCACCAATCTTTAGACAGCCCAACAATGAGCAGTTCTTC.

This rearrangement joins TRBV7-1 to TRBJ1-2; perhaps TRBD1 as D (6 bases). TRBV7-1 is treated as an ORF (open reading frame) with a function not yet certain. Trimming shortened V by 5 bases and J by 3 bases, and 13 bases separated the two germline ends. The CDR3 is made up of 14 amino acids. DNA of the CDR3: TGTGCCAGCAGCCAGAGGGGGATTGACTATGGCTACACCTTC. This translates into CASSQRGIDYGYTF.

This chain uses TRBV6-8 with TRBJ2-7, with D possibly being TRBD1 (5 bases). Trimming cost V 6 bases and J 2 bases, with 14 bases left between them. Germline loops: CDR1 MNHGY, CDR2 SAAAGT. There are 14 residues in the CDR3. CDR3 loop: CASRQPGQTYEQYF. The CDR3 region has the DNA TGTGCCAGCAGACAACCCGGACAAACCTACGAGCAGTACTTC.

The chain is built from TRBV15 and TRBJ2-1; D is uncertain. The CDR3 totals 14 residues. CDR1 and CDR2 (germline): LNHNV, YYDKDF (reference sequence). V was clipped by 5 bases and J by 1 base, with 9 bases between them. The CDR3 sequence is CATSPALSYNEQFF. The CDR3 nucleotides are TGTGCCACCAGCCCTGCGCTTTCCTACAATGAGCAGTTCTTC.

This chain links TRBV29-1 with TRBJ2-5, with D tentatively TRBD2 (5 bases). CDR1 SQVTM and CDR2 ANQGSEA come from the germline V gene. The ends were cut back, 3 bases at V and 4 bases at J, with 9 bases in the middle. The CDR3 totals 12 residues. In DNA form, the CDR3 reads TGCAGCGTTGACCGCGGAGGAGAGACCCAGTACTTC. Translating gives CSVDRGGETQYF.

As DNA, the CDR3 is TGTGCCAGCAGCCGCGGGACACGGACTTCTTTGGTCGGCACCGGGGAGCTGTTTTTT. It codes for CASSRGTRTSLVGTGELFF. The chain uses TRBV6-8 and TRBJ2-2; D possibly uses TRBD1 or TRBD2 (6 bases each). V was shortened by 6 bases and J by 4 bases, with 27 bases between the two germline ends. Germline CDR1 and CDR2: MNHGY and SAAAGT. This CDR3 contains 19 residues.

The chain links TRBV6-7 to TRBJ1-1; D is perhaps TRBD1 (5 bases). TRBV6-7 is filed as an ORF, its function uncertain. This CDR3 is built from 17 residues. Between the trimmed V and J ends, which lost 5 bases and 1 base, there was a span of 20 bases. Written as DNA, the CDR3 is TGTGCCAGCAGTGATCCCCTACAGTTGGGGGGGAACACTGAAGCTTTCTTT. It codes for CASSDPLQLGGNTEAFF.

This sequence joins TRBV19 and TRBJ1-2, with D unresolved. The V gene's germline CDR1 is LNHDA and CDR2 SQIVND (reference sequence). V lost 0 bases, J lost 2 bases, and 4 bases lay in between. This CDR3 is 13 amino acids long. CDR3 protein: CASSIDGNYGYTF. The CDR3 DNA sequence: TGTGCCAGTAGTATAGACGGGAACTATGGCTACACCTTC.

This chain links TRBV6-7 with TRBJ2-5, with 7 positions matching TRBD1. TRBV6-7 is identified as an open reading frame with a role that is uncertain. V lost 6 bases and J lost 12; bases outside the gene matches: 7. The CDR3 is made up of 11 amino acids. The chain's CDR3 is CASRGPGQKYF. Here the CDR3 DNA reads TGTGCCAGCAGGGGACCGGGACAGAAGTACTTC.

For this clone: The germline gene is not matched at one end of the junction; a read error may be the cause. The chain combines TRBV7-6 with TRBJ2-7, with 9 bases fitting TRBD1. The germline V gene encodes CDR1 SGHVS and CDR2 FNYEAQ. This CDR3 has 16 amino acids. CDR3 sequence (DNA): TGTGCTAGCAGCTTAGCAGGGGGACAGGGAGACTACGAGCAGTACTTC. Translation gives CASSLAGGQGDYEQYF.

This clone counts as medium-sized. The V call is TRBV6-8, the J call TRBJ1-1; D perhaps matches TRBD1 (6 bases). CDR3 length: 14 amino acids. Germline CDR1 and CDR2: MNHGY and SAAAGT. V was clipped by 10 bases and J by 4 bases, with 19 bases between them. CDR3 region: CATNRGAGATEAFF. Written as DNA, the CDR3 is TGTGCCACCAATCGGGGGGCAGGAGCCACTGAAGCTTTCTTT.

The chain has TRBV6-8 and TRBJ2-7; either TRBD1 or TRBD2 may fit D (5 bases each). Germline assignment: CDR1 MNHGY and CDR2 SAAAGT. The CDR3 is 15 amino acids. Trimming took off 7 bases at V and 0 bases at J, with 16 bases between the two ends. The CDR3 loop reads CASNIGTTDSYEQYF. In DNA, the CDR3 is TGTGCCAGCAACATCGGGACCACCGACTCCTACGAGCAGTACTTC.

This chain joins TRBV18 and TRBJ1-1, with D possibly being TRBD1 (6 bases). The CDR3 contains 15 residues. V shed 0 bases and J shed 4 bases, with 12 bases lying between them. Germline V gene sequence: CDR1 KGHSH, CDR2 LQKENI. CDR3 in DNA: TGTGCCAGCTCACCACCGAATCCCAGGGGCACTGAAGCTTTCTTT. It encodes CASSPPNPRGTEAFF.

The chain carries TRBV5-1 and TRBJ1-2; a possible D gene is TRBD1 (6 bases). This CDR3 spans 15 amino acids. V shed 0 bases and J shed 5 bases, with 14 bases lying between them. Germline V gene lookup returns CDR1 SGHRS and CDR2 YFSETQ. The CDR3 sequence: CASSLGHSTGYGYTF. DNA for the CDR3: TGCGCCAGCAGCTTGGGGCACAGCACAGGGTATGGCTACACCTTC.

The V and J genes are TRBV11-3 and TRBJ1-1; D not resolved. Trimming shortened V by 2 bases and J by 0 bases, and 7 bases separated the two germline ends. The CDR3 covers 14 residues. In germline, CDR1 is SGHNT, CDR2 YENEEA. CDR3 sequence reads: CASSLWGLNTEAFF. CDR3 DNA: TGTGCCAGCAGCTTATGGGGATTGAACACTGAAGCTTTCTTT.

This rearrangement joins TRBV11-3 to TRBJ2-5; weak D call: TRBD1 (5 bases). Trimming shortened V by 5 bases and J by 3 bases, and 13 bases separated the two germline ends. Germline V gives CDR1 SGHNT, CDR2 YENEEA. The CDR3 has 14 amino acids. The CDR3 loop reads CASSPRQKEETQYF. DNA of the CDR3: TGTGCCAGCAGCCCGAGACAGAAGGAAGAGACCCAGTACTTC.

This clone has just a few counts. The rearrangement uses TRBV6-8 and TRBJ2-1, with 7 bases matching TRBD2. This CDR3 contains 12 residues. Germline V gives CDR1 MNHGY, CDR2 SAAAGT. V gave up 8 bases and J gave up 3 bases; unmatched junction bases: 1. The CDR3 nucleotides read TGTGCCAGCGGGACTAACTACAATGAGCAGTTCTTC. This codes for CASGTNYNEQFF.

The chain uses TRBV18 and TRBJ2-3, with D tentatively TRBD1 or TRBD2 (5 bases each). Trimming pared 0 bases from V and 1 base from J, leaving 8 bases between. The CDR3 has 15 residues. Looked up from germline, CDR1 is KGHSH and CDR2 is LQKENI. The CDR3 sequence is CASSPPLGGTDTQYF. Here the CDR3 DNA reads TGTGCCAGCTCACCACCGCTGGGGGGCACAGATACGCAGTATTTT.

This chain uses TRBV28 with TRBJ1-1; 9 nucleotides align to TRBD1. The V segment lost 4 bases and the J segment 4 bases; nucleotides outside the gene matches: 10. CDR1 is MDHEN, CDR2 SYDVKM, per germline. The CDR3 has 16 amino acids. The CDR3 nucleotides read TGTGCCAGCAGTTCGGACAGGGGTACCCCCCTCACTGAAGCTTTCTTT. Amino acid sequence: CASSSDRGTPLTEAFF. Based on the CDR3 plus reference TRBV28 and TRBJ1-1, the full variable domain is DVKVTQSSRYLVKRTGEKVFLECVQDMDHENMFWYRQDPGLGLRLIYFSYDVKMKEKGDIPEGYSVSREKKERFSLILESASTNQTSMYLCASSSDRGTPLTEAFFGQGTRLTVV.

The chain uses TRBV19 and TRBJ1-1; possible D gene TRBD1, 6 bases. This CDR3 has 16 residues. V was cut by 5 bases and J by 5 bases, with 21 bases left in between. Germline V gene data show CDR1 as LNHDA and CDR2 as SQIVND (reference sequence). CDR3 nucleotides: TGTGCCAGTAGTTGGAGGAGTGGCCCACAGGGTACTGAAGCTTTCTTT. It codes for CASSWRSGPQGTEAFF.